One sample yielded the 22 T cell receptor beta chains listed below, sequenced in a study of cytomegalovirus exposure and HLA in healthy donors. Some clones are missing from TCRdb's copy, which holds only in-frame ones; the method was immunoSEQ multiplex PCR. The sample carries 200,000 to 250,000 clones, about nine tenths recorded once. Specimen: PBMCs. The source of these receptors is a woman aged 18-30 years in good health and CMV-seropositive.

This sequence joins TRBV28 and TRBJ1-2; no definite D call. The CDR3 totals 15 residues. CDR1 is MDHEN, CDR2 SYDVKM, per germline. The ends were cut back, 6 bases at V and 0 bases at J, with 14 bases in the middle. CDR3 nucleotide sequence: TGTGCCAGCAGCCTATCGACCCAGGCTAACTATGGCTACACCTTC. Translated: CASSLSTQANYGYTF.

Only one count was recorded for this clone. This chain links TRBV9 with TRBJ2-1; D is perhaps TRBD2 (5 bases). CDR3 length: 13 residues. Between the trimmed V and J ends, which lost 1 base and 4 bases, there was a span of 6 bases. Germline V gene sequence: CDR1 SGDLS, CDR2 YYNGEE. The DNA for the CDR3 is TGTGCCAGCAGCGTAAAGCGGTACAATGAGCAGTTCTTC. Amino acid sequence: CASSVKRYNEQFF.

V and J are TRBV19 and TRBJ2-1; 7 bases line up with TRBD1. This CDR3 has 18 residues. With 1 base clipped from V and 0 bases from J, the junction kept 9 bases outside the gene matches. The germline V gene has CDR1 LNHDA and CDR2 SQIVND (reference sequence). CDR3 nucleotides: TGTGCCAGTAGTATAGTAGGCCCGGACAGGAGCTCCTACAATGAGCAGTTCTTC. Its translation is CASSIVGPDRSSYNEQFF.

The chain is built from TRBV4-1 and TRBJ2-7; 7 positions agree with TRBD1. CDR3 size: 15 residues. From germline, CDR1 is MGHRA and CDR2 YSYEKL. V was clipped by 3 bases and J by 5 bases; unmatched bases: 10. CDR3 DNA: TGCGCCAGCAGCCATTCCGGGACAGCCCCAGACGAGCAGTACTTC. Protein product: CASSHSGTAPDEQYF.

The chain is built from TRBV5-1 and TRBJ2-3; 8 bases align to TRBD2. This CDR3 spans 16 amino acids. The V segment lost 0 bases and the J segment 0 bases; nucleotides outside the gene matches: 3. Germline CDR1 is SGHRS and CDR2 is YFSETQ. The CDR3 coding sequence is TGCGCCAGCAGCTTGGAAACTAGCGGTAGCACAGATACGCAGTATTTT. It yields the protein CASSLETSGSTDTQYF.

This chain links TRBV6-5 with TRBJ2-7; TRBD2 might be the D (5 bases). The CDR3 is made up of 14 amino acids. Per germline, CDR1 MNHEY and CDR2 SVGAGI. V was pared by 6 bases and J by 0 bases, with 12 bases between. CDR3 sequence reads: CASRKNGDSYEQYF. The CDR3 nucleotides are TGTGCCAGCAGAAAGAACGGGGACTCCTACGAGCAGTACTTC.

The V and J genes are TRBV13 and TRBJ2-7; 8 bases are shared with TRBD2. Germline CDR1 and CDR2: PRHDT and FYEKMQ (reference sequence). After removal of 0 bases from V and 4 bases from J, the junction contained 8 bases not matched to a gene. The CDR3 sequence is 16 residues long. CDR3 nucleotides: TGTGCCAGCAGCTTAGGTCGGCGGGAGGTTATTTACGAGCAGTACTTC. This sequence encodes CASSLGRREVIYEQYF.

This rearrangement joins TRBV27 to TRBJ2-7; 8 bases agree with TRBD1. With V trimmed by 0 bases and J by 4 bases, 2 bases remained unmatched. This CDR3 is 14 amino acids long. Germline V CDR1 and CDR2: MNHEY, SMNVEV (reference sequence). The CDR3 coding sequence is TGTGCCAGCAGTTTATCAGGGGACAGGTACGAGCAGTACTTC. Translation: CASSLSGDRYEQYF.

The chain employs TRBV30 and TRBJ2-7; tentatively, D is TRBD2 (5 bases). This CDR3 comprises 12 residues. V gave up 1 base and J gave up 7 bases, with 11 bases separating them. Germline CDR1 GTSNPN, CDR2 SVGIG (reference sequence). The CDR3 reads CAWSDYGVEQYF. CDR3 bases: TGTGCCTGGAGTGATTACGGGGTTGAGCAGTACTTC.

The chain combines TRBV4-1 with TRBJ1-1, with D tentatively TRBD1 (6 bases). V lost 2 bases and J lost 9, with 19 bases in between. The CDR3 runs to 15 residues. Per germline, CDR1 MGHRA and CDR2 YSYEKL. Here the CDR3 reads CASSQPGGVWGQAFF. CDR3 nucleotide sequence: TGCGCCAGCAGCCAACCCGGGGGGGTTTGGGGGCAAGCTTTCTTT.

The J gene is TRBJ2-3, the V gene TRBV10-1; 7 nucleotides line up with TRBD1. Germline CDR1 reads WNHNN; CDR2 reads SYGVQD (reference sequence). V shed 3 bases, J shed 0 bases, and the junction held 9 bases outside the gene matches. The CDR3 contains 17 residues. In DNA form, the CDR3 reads TGCGCCAGCAGTGATAACAGGGGAATTCCGAGCACAGATACGCAGTATTTT. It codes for CASSDNRGIPSTDTQYF.

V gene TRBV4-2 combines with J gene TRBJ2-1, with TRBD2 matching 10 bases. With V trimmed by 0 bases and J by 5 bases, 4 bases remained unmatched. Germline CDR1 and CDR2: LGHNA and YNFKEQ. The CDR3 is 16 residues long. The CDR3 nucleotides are TGTGCCAGCAGCCAAGAAGCGGGAGGGAGGAACAATGAGCAGTTCTTC. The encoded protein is CASSQEAGGRNNEQFF.

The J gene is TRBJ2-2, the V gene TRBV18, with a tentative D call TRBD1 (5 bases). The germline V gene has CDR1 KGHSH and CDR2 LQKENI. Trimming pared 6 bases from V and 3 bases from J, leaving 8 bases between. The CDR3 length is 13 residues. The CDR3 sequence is CASSDTYTGELFF. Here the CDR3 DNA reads TGTGCCAGCTCGGACACCTACACCGGGGAGCTGTTTTTT. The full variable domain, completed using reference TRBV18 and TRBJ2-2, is NAGVMQNPRHLVRRRGQEARLRCSPMKGHSHVYWYRQLPEEGLKFMVYLQKENIIDESGMPKERFSAEFPKEGPSILRIQQVVRGDSAAYFCASSDTYTGELFFGEGSRLTVL.

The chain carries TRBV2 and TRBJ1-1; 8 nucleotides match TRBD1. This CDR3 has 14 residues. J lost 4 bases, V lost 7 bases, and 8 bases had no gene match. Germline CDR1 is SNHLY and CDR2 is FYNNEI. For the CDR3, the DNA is TGTGCCAGCAAACGACAGGGGCCCGGCACTGAAGCTTTCTTT. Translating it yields CASKRQGPGTEAFF.

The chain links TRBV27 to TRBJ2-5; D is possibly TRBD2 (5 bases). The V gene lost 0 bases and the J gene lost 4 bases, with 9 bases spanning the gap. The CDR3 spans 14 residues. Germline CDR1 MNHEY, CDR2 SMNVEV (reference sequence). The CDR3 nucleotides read TGTGCCAGCAGTTTATCGTGGGGAGCAGAGACCCAGTACTTC. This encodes CASSLSWGAETQYF.

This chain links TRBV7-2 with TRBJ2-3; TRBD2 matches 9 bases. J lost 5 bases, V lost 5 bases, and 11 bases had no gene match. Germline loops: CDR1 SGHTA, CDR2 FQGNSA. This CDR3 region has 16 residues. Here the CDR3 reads CASSLLSSGGVDTQYF. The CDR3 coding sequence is TGTGCCAGCAGCCTTTTAAGTAGCGGGGGAGTAGATACGCAGTATTTT.

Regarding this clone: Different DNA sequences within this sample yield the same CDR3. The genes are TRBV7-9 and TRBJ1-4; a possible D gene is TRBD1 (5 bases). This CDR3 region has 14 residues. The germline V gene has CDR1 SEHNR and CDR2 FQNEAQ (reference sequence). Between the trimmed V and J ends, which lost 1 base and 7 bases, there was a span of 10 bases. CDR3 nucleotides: TGTGCCAGCAGCTTAGGGCAGGGTGGTGAAAAACTGTTTTTT. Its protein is CASSLGQGGEKLFF.

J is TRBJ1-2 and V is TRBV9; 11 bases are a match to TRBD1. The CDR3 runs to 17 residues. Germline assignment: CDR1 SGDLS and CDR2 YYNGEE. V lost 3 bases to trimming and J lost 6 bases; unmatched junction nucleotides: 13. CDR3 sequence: CASSAGTGGGWTDGYTF. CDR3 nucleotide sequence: TGTGCCAGCAGCGCTGGGACAGGGGGGGGCTGGACGGATGGCTACACCTTC.

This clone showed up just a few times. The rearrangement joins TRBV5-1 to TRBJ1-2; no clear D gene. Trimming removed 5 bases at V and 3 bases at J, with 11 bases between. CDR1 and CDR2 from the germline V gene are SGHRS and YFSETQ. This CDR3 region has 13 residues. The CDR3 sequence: CASRSPGDYGYTF. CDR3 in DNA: TGCGCCAGCAGATCCCCCGGGGACTATGGCTACACCTTC.

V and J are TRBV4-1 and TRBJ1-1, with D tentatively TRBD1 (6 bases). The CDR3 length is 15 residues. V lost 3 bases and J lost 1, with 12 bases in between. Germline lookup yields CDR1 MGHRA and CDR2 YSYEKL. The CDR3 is CASSHLGQKNTEAFF. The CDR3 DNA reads TGCGCCAGCAGCCATTTAGGACAGAAGAACACTGAAGCTTTCTTT.

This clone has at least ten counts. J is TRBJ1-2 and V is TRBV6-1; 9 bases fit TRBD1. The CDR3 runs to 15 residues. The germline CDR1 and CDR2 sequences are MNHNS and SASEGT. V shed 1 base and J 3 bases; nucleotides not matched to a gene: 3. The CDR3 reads CASSEGTGEHYGYTF. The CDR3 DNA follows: TGTGCCAGCAGTGAAGGGACAGGGGAACACTATGGCTACACCTTC.

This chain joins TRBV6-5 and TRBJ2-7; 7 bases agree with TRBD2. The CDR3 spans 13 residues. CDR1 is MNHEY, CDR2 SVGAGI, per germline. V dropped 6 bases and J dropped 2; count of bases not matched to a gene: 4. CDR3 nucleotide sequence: TGTGCCAGCAGCTTTGGGACTACCTACGAGCAGTACTTC. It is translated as CASSFGTTYEQYF.